This note documents a single T cell receptor beta chain sequence. Primers: 60 Vbeta forward and 13 Jbeta reverse. TCRdb's copy holds only in-frame clones and misses some; the assay was immunoSEQ multiplex PCR. The sample has nearly 100,000 clones; roughly 10% are singletons. This sample was included in a study of cytomegalovirus exposure and HLA in healthy donors. The length of the CDR3 is 17 residues. Germline lookup yields CDR1 SGDLS and CDR2 YYNGEE. J gave up 0 bases and V 3 bases, and 9 bases lay outside the gene matches. The sequencing input was PBMCs. The clonotype originates from a man between 45 and 60 years old in good health and CMV-seropositive. V is TRBV9 and J is TRBJ2-1; 7 bases agree with TRBD2. CDR3 DNA sequence: TGTGCCAGCAGCGAACGACCCGGGGGGAGCTCCTACAATGAGCAGTTCTTC. Amino acid sequence: CASSERPGGSSYNEQFF. The full variable domain, with the rest looked up from reference TRBV9 and TRBJ2-1, is DSGVTQTPKHLITATGQRVTLRCSPRSGDLSVYWYQQSLDQGLQFLIQYYNGEERAKGNILERFSAQQFPDLHSELNLSSLELGDSALYFCASSERPGGSSYNEQFFGPGTRLTVL.